This TCR beta chain derives from a study of CD8+ T cells in alopecia areata. The wider study: The study gave tofacitinib for 6 to 18 months, then 6 months off drug. The percentage of affected scalp area served as the score of severity for treated patients. Findings and caveats of the study: Uncertain still, given a single nonresponder, is whether baseline CD8+ expansion links to response.

Reverse transcribed after extraction, RNA yielded cDNA as the sequencing template. The repertoire was sequenced with immunoSEQ multiplex PCR; TCRdb's copy has only in-frame clones and lacks some. Here the sample spans over 150,000 clones, around three fifths being singletons. This clone has more than one count but fewer than ten. Its antigen is not known. Treatment of the sample: oral pan-JAK inhibitor, 5-10 mg twice daily. The specimen was CD4+ T cells sorted from blood, collected at week 24, from a patient treated with tofacitinib. The TCR originated in a human donor with alopecia areata.

The CDR3 bases are TGTGCCAGCAGCTCCCCAGCCTTAGCGGGGGGGACCTACAATGAGCAGTTCTTC. Translating gives CASSSPALAGGTYNEQFF. The J gene is TRBJ2-1, the V gene TRBV5-4; 11 nucleotides agree with TRBD2. This CDR3 region has 18 residues. J lost 2 bases, V lost 3 bases, and 10 bases had no gene match. CDR1 and CDR2 from the germline V gene are SGHNT and YYREEE (reference sequence).